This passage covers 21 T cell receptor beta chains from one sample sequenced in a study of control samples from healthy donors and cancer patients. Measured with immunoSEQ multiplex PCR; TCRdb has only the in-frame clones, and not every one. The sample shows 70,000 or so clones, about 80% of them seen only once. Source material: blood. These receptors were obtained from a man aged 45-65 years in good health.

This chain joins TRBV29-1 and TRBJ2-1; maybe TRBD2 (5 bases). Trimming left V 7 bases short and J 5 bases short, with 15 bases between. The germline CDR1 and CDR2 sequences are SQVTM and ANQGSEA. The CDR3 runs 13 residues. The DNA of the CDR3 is TGCAGCGCAATAGGGAGATCCGACAATGAGCAGTTCTTC. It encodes CSAIGRSDNEQFF.

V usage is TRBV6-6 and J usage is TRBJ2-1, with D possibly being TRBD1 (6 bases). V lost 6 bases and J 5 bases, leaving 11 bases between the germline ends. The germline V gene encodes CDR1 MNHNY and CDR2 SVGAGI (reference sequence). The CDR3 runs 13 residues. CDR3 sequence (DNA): TGTGCCAGCAGCCAGGACAGTAACAATGAGCAGTTCTTC. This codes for CASSQDSNNEQFF.

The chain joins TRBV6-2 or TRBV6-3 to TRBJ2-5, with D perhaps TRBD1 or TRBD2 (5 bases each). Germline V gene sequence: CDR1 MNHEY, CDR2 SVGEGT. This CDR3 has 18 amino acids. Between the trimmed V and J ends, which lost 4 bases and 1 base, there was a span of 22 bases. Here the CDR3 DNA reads TGTGCCAGCAGTTTCACCCCCCCCGGGACCGGATTCCAAGAGACCCAGTACTTC. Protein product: CASSFTPPGTGFQETQYF.

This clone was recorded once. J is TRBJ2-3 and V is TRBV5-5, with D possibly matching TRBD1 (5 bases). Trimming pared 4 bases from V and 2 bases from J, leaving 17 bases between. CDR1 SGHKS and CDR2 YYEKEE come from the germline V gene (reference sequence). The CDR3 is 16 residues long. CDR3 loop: CASSGAYKGVTDTQYF. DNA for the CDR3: TGTGCCAGCAGCGGGGCCTATAAGGGTGTCACAGATACGCAGTATTTT. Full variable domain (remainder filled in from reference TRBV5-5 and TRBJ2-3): DAGVTQSPTHLIKTRGQQVTLRCSPISGHKSVSWYQQVLGQGPQFIFQYYEKEERGRGNFPDRFSARQFPNYSSELNVNALLLGDSALYLCASSGAYKGVTDTQYFGPGTRLTVL.

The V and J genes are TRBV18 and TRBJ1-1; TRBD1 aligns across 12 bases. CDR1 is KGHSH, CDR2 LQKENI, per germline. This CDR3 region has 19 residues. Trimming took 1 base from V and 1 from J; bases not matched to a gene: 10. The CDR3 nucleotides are TGTGCCAGCTCACCACGCGTAGTGGGACAGGGGGCGGAGAACACTGAAGCTTTCTTT. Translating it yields CASSPRVVGQGAENTEAFF.

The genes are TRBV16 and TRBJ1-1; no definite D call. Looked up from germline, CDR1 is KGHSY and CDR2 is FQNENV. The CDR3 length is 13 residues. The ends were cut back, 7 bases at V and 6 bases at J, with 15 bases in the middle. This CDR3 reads CASTPGRLSEAFF. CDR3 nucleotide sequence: TGTGCCAGCACCCCGGGGAGGCTCTCTGAAGCTTTCTTT.

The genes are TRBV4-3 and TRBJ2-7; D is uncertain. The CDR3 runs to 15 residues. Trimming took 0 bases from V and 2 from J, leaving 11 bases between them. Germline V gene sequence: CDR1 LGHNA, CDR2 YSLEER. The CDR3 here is CASSQDRAAAYEQYF. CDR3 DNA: TGCGCCAGCAGCCAAGATAGGGCGGCGGCCTACGAGCAGTACTTC.

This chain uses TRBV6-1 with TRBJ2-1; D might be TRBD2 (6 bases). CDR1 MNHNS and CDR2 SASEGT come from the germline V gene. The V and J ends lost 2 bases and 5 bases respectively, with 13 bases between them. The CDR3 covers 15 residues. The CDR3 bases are TGTGCCAGCAGTGAACAAAGCGGGTCGAACAATGAGCAGTTCTTC. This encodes CASSEQSGSNNEQFF.

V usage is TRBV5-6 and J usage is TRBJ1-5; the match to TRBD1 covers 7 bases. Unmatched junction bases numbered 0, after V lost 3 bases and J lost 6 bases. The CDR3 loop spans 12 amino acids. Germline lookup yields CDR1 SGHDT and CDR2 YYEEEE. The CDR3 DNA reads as TGTGCCAGCAGCTCAGGGGGTCAGCCCCAGCATTTT. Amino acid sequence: CASSSGGQPQHF.

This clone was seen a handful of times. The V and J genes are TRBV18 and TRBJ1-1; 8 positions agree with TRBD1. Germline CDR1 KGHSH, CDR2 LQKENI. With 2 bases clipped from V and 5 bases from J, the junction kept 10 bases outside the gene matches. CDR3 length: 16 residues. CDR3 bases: TGTGCCAGCTCACCATGGACAGGGACAATCACGACTGAAGCTTTCTTT. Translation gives CASSPWTGTITTEAFF.

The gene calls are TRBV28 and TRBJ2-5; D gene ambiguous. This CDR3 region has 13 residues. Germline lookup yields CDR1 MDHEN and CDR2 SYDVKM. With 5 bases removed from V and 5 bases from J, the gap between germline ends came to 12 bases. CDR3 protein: CASSPVSPETQYF. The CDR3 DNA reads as TGTGCCAGCAGTCCCGTGAGTCCTGAGACCCAGTACTTC. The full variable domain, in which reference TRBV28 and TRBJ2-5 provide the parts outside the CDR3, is DVKVTQSSRYLVKRTGEKVFLECVQDMDHENMFWYRQDPGLGLRLIYFSYDVKMKEKGDIPEGYSVSREKKERFSLILESASTNQTSMYLCASSPVSPETQYFGPGTRLLVL.

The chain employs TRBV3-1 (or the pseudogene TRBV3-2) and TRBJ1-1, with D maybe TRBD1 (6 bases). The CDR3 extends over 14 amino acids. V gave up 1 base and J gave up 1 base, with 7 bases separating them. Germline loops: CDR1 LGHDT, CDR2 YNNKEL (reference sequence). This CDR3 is CASSQGTANTEAFF. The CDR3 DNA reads TGTGCCAGCAGCCAAGGGACAGCGAACACTGAAGCTTTCTTT.

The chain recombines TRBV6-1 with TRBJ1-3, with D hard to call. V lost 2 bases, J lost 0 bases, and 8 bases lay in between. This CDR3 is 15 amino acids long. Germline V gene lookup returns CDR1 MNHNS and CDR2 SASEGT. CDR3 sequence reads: CASSEQPASGNTIYF. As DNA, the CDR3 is TGTGCCAGCAGTGAACAACCAGCCTCTGGAAACACCATATATTTT.

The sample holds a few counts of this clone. CDR3 loop: CAAHTVASGSYNEQFF. As DNA, the CDR3 is TGTGCCGCGCACACGGTGGCTAGCGGCTCCTACAATGAGCAGTTCTTC. The J gene is TRBJ2-1, the V gene TRBV27; 7 bases agree with TRBD2. The CDR3 loop spans 16 amino acids. Germline loops: CDR1 MNHEY, CDR2 SMNVEV (reference sequence). The V gene end was trimmed by 11 bases and the J gene end by 0 bases; junction bases not matched to a gene: 13.

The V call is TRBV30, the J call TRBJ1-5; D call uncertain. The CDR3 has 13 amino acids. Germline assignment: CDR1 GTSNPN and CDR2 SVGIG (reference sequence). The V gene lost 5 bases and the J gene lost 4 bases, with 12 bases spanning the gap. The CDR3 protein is CAWGYQENQPQHF. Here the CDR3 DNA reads TGTGCCTGGGGTTACCAGGAAAATCAGCCCCAGCATTTT.

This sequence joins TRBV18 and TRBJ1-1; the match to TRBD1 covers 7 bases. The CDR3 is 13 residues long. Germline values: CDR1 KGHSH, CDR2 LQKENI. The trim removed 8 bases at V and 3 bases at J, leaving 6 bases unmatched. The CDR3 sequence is CASTGQVDTEAFF. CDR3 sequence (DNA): TGTGCCAGCACAGGACAGGTGGACACTGAAGCTTTCTTT.

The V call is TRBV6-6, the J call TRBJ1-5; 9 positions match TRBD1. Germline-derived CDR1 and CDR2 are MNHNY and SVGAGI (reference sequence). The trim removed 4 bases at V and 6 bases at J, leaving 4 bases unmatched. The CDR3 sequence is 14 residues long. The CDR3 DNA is TGTGCCAGCAGTTTGACAGGGGGAGGTCAGCCCCAGCATTTT. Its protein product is CASSLTGGGQPQHF.

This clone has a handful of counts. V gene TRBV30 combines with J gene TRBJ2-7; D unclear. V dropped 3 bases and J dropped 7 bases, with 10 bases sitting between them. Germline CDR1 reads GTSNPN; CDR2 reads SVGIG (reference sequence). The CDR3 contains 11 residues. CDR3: CAWRAVGEQYF. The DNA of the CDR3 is TGTGCCTGGAGGGCGGTGGGGGAGCAGTACTTC.

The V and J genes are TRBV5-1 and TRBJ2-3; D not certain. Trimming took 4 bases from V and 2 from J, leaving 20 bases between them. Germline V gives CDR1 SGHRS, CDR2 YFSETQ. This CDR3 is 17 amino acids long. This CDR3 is CASSPEIRVVFTDTQYF. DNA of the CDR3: TGCGCCAGCAGCCCGGAGATAAGGGTAGTTTTCACAGATACGCAGTATTTT.

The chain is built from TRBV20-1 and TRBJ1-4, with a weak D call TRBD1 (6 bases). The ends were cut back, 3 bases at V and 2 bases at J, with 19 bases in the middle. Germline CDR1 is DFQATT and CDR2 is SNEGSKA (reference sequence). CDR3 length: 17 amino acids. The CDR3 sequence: CSASFYGGGQTNEKLFF. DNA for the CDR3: TGCAGTGCTAGTTTTTACGGCGGGGGGCAGACTAATGAAAAACTGTTTTTT.

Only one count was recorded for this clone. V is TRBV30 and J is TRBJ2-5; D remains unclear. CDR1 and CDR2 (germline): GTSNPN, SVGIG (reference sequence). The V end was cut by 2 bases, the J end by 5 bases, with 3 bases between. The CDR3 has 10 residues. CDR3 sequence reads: CAWSKETQYF. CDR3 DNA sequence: TGTGCCTGGAGTAAGGAGACCCAGTACTTC.